The TCR beta chain described here comes from a study of shared clonotypes between healthy human individuals. Cells designated naive CD8 were CD45RO-negative and were positively selected for CCR7, with terminally differentiated effector memory CD45RA+ cells excluded. CDR3 length: 13 amino acids. Germline V gene sequence: CDR1 MGHRA, CDR2 YSYEKL. The V end lost 6 bases, the J end lost 1 base, and 8 bases lay between the germline ends. The input for sorted-subset replicate PCRs was about 0.2 ug DNA, about 30,000 T cell genomes. Profiled with immunoSEQ multiplex PCR; TCRdb holds only in-frame clones, not every one. Seen here are hundreds of thousands of clones, roughly 96% observed once, and the top ten hold roughly 0.12%.

What was sequenced was naive CD8+ T cells sorted from blood. The V and J genes are TRBV4-1 and TRBJ2-3; D is unclear. The TCR sequence derives from a woman in her 30s in good health. The CDR3 protein is CASRMVGTDTQYF. In DNA form, the CDR3 reads TGCGCCAGCAGAATGGTGGGCACAGATACGCAGTATTTT.